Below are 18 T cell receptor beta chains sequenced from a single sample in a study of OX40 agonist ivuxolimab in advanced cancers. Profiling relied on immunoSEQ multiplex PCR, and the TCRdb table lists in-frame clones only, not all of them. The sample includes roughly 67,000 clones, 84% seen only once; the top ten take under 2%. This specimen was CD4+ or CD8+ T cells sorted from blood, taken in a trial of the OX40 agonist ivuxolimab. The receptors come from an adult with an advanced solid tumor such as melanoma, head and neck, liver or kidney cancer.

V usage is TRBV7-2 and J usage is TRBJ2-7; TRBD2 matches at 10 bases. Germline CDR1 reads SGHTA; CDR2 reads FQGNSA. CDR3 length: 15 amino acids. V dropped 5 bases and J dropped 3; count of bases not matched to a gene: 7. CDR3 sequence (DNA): TGTGCCAGCAGCCCCCGGGCTAGCGGGAGCTACGAGCAGTACTTC. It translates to CASSPRASGSYEQYF.

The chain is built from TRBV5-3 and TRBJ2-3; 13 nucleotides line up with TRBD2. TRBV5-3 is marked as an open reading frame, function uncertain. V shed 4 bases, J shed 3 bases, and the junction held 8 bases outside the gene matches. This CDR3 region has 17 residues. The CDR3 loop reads CARSPKGTSGKTDTQYF. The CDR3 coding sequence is TGTGCCAGAAGCCCCAAAGGGACTAGCGGGAAGACAGATACGCAGTATTTT.

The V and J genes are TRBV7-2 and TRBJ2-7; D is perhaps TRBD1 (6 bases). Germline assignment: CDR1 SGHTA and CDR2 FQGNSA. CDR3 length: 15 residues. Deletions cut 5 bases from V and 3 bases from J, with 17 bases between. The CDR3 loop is CASSPDSMRVYEQYF. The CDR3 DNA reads TGTGCCAGCAGCCCGGACAGCATGCGAGTCTACGAGCAGTACTTC.

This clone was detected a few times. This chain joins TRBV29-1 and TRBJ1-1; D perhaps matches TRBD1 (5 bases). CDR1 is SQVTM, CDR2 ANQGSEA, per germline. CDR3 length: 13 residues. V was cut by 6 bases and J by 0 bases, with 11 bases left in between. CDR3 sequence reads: CSVRGSVNTEAFF. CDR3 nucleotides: TGCAGCGTAAGGGGCTCGGTGAACACTGAAGCTTTCTTT. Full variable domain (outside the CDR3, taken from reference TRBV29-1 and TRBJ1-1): SAVISQKPSRDICQRGTSLTIQCQVDSQVTMMFWYRQQPGQSLTLIATANQGSEATYESGFVIDKFPISRPNLTFSTLTVSNMSPEDSSIYLCSVRGSVNTEAFFGQGTRLTVV.

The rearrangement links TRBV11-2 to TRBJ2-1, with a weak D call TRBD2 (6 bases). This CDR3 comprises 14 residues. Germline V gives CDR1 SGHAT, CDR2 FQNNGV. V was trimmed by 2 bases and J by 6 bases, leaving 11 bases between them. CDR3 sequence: CASSLLGGINEQFF. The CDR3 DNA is TGTGCCAGCAGCTTACTAGGAGGGATCAATGAGCAGTTCTTC.

The DNA of the CDR3 is TGTGCCAGCAGCCAAGATTTCGGATTAGCAAACATTCAGTACTTC. Residues: CASSQDFGLANIQYF. The chain employs TRBV4-2 and TRBJ2-4; unclear D gene. Germline assignment: CDR1 LGHNA and CDR2 YNFKEQ. V was trimmed by 0 bases and J by 6 bases, leaving 12 bases between them. There are 15 residues in the CDR3.

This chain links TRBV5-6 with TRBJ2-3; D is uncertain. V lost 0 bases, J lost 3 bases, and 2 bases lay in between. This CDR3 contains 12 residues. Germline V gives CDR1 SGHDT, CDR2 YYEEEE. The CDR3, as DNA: TGTGCCAGCAGCTTGGTAACAGATACGCAGTATTTT. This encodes CASSLVTDTQYF.

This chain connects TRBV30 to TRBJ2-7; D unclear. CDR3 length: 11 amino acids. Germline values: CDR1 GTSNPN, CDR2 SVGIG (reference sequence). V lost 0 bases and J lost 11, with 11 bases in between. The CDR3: CAWSVTARKYF. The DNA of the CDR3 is TGTGCCTGGAGTGTAACAGCCCGAAAGTACTTC.

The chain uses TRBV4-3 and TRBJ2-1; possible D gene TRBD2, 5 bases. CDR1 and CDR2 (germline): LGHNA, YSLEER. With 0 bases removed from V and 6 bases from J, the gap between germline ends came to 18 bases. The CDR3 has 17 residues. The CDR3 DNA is TGCGCCAGCAGCCAAGAAACCCGCTTAGAGGGCGGCAATGAGCAGTTCTTC. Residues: CASSQETRLEGGNEQFF.

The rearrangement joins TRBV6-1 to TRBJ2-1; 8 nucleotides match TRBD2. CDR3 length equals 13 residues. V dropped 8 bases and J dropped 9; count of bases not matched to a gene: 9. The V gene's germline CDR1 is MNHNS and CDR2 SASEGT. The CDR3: CASGVERELEQFF. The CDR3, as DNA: TGTGCCAGCGGGGTAGAGCGGGAGCTTGAGCAGTTCTTC.

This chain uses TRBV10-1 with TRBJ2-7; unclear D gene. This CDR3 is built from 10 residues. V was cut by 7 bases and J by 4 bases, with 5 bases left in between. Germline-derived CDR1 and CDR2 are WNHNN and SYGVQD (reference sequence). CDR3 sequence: CASTSYEQYF. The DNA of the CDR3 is TGCGCCAGCACCTCTTACGAGCAGTACTTC.

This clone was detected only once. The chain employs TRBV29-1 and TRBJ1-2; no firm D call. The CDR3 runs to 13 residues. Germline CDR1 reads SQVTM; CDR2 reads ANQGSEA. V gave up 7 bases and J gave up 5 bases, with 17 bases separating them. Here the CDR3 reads CSDVRARGYGYTF. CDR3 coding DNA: TGCAGCGACGTCCGGGCTAGAGGATATGGCTACACCTTC.

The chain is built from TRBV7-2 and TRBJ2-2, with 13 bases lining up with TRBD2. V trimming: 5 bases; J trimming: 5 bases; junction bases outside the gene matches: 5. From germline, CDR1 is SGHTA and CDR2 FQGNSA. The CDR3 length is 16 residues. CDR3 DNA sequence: TGTGCCAGCAGCCCCCGGACTAGCGGGAGTACCGGGGAGCTGTTTTTT. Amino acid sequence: CASSPRTSGSTGELFF.

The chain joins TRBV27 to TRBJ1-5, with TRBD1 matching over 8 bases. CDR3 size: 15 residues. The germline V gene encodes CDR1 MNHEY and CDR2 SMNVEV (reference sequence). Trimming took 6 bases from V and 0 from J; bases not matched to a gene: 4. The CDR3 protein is CASRTGAVSNQPQHF. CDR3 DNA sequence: TGTGCCAGCAGGACAGGGGCGGTTAGCAATCAGCCCCAGCATTTT.

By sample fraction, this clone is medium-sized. In DNA, the CDR3 is TGTGCCACCCGGGGCGGTTACAATGAGCAGTTCTTC. The encoded protein is CATRGGYNEQFF. V and J are TRBV25-1 and TRBJ2-1; D is possibly TRBD1 or TRBD2 (5 bases each). Trimming removed 10 bases at V and 4 bases at J, with 11 bases between. From germline, CDR1 is MGHDK and CDR2 SYGVNS. This CDR3 has 12 amino acids.

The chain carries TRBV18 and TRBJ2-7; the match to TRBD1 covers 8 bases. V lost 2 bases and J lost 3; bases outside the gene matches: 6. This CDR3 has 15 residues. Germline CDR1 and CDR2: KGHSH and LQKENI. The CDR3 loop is CASSPAGTGHYEQYF. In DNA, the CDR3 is TGTGCCAGCTCACCAGCCGGGACAGGTCACTACGAGCAGTACTTC.

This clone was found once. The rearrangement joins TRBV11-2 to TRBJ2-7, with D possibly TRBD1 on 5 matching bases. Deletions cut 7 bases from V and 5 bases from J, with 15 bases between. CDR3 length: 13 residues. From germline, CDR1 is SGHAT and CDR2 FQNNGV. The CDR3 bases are TGTGCCAGCACGCCGACCCAGGGTAACGAGCAGTACTTC. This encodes CASTPTQGNEQYF.

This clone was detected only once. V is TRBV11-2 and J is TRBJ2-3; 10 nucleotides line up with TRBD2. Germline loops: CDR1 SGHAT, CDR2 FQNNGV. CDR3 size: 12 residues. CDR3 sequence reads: CASGRRSDTQYF. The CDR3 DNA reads TGTGCTAGCGGGAGGAGGTCAGATACGCAGTATTTT.